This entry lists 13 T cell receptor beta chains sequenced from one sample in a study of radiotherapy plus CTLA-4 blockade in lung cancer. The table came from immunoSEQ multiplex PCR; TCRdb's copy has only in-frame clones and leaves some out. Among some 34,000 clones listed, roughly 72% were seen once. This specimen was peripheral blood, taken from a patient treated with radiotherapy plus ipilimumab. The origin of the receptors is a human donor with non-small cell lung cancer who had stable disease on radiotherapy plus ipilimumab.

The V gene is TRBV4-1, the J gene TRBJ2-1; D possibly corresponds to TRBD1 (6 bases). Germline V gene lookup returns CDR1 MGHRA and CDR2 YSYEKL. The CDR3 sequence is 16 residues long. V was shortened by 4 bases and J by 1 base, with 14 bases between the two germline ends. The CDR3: CASSLYSTGSYNEQFF. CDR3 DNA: TGCGCCAGCAGCCTCTATTCGACAGGATCCTACAATGAGCAGTTCTTC.

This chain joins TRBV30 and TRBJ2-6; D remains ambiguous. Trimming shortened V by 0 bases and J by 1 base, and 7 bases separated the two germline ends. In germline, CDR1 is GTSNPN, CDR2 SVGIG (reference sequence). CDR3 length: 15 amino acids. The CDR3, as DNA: TGTGCCTGGAGTGTACTCCCATCTGGGGCCAACGTCCTGACTTTC. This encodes CAWSVLPSGANVLTF. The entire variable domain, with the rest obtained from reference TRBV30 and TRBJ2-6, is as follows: SQTIHQWPATLVQPVGSPLSLECTVEGTSNPNLYWYRQAAGRGLQLLFYSVGIGQISSEVPQNLSASRPQDRQFILSSKKLLLSDSGFYLCAWSVLPSGANVLTFGAGSRLTVL.

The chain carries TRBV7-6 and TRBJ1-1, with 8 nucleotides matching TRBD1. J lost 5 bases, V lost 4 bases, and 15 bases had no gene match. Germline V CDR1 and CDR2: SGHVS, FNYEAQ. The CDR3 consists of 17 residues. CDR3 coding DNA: TGTGCCAGCAGCTCAGGCCAGGGGGCTAGGGAAGGAACTGAAGCTTTCTTT. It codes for CASSSGQGAREGTEAFF.

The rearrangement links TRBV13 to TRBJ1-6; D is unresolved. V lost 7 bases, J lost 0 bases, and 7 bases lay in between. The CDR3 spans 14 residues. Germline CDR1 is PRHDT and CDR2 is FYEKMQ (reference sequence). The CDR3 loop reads CASTLSSYNSPLHF. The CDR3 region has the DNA TGTGCCAGCACGTTGAGCTCCTATAATTCACCCCTCCACTTT.

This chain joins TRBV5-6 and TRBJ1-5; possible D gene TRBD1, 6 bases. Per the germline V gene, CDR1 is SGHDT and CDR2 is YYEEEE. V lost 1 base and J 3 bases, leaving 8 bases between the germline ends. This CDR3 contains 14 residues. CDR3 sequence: CASSLYRANQPQHF. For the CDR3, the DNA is TGTGCCAGCAGCTTGTACAGGGCCAATCAGCCCCAGCATTTT.

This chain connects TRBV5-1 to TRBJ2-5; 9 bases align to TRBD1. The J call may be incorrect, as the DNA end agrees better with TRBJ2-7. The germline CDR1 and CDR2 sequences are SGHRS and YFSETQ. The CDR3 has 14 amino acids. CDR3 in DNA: TGCGCCAGCAGCTCGGACAGGGGATCTTACGAGCAGTACTTC. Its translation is CASSSDRGSYEQYF.

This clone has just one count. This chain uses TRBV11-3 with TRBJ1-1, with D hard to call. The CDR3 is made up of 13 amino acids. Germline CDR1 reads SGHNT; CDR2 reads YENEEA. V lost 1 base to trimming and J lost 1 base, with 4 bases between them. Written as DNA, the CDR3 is TGTGCCAGCAGCTTAGTGGCGAACACTGAAGCTTTCTTT. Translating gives CASSLVANTEAFF.

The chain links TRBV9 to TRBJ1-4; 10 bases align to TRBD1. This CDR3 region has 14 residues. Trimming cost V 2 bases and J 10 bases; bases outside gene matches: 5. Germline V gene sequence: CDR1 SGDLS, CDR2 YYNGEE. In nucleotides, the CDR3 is TGTGCCAGCAGCGTCGGACAGGGGGTTGGAAAACTGTTTTTT. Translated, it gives CASSVGQGVGKLFF.

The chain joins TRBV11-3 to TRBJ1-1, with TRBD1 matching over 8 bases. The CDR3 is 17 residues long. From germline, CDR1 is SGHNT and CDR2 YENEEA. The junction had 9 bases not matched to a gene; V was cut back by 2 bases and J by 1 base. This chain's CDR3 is CASSLLWTGTRNTEAFF. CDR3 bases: TGTGCCAGCAGCTTACTCTGGACAGGGACCAGGAACACTGAAGCTTTCTTT.

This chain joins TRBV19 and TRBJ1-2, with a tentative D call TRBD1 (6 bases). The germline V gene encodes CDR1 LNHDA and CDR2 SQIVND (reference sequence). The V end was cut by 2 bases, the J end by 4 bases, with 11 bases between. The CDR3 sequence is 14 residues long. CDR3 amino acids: CASSIPGVGYGYTF. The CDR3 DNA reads TGTGCCAGTAGTATACCAGGGGTTGGCTATGGCTACACCTTC.

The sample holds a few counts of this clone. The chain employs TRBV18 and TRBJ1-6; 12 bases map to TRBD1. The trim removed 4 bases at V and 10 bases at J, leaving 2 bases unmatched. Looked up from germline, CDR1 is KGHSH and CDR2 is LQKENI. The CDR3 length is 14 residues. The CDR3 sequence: CASSHGTGGSPLHF. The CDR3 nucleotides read TGTGCCAGCTCACACGGGACAGGGGGCTCACCCCTCCACTTT.

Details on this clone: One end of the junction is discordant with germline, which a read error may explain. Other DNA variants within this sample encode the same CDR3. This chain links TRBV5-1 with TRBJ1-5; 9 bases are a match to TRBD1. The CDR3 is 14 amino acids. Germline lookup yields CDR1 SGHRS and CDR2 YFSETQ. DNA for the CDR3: TGCGCCAGCAGCTTGACAGGGGGCAACCAGCCCCAGCATTTT. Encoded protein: CASSLTGGNQPQHF.

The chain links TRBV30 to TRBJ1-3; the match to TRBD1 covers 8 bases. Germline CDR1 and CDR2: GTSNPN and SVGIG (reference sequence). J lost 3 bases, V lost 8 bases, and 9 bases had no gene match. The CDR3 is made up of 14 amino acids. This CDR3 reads CALIRTGGGNTIYF. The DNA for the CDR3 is TGTGCCCTGATACGCACAGGGGGTGGAAACACCATATATTTT.